The rows below give T cell receptor beta chains drawn from one sample of a study of T cells in localized non-small cell lung cancer. Generated by immunoSEQ multiplex PCR, the TCRdb table keeps only in-frame clones and is missing some. Here the sample spans around 64,000 clones, 81% being singletons. Here the sequenced sample was PBMCs, taken before any cancer treatment. These TCRs come from a man aged 40-75 years with stage II lung adenocarcinoma. The CDR3 runs from the conserved cysteine through the conserved F or W. A D gene is named only where the DNA matches it firmly. Clone size is not always given. Where it is, it says once, few, many or a class for expanded clones.

j_call	d_call	clone_size	v_call	cdr3_nt	cdr3_aa
TRBJ2-1	TRBD1	NA	TRBV14	TGTGCCAGCAGCCTGGGACAGGGTAACAATGAGCAGTTCTTC	CASSLGQGNNEQFF
TRBJ2-7	NA	few	TRBV7-9	TGTGCCAGCAGCTTACTTCGACCCTACGAGCAGTACTTC	CASSLLRPYEQYF
TRBJ1-1	NA	NA	TRBV2	TGTGCCAGCTCCTCCATGGGTCTCGGAAGTCAAGCTTTCTTT	CASSSMGLGSQAFF
TRBJ2-1	NA	NA	TRBV11-3	TGTGCCAGCAGCCACATTGACAGGGAGCAGTTCTTC	CASSHIDREQFF
TRBJ1-1	NA	NA	TRBV2	TGTGCCAGCAAGAAGCAGGCCTTACCGAACACTGAAGCTTTCTTT	CASKKQALPNTEAFF
TRBJ2-1	TRBD2	NA	TRBV7-3	TGTGCCAGCAGCTCCGACGGGACTAGCGTTGAGCAGTTCTTC	CASSSDGTSVEQFF
TRBJ2-3	TRBD2	NA	TRBV9	TGTGCCAGCAGCTCCCGGGCAATAGCGGGCACTACGCAGTATTTT	CASSSRAIAGTTQYF
TRBJ1-4	NA	NA	TRBV5-6	TGTGCCAGCAGCTTGAGGGAATATAATGAAAAACTGTTTTTT	CASSLREYNEKLFF
TRBJ1-1	TRBD1	NA	TRBV9	TGTGCCAGCAGCCGGAACAGGGGTACTGAAGCTTTCTTT	CASSRNRGTEAFF
TRBJ1-4	NA	NA	TRBV19	TGTGCCAGTAGTGACCTATCAAAAGAAAAACTGTTTTTT	CASSDLSKEKLFF
TRBJ2-7	TRBD1	NA	TRBV6-1	TGTGCCAGCAGCTGGGACAGCGCCTACGAGCAGTACTTC	CASSWDSAYEQYF
TRBJ1-2	NA	NA	TRBV18	TGTGCCAGCTCATTACCCACCACTAACTATGGCTACACCTTC	CASSLPTTNYGYTF
TRBJ1-2	TRBD1	NA	TRBV9	TGTGCCAGCAGCACAAGCCCCCGGGACAGGGTAAACTATGGCTACACCTTC	CASSTSPRDRVNYGYTF
TRBJ1-1	NA	NA	TRBV30	TGTGCCTGGAGTGTACAGATTATGAACACTGAAGCTTTCTTT	CAWSVQIMNTEAFF
TRBJ1-1	TRBD1	NA	TRBV6-5	TGTGCCAGCAGTTCCCACAGGGGGAACACTGAAGCTTTCTTT	CASSSHRGNTEAFF
TRBJ2-1	TRBD2	NA	TRBV25-1	TGTGCCAGCAGTGAATGGACTAGCGAGAGGGGTGGCAATGAGCAGTTCTTC	CASSEWTSERGGNEQFF
TRBJ2-3	NA	NA	TRBV2	TGTGCCAGCCAGAGGGCCACTAGCACAGATACGCAGTATTTT	CASQRATSTDTQYF
TRBJ2-1	TRBD2	NA	TRBV29-1	TGCAGCGTTGACGGGGGACTAGCGGATAAATACAATGAGCAGTTCTTC	CSVDGGLADKYNEQFF
TRBJ2-1	NA	NA	TRBV15	TGTGCCACCAGCCCTGGACCGTATAGCTCCTACAATGAGCAGTTCTTC	CATSPGPYSSYNEQFF
TRBJ2-7	NA	NA	TRBV9	TGTGCCAGCAGCGTAGCTGCGTCGGAGGAGCAGTACTTC	CASSVAASEEQYF
TRBJ1-5	TRBD1	NA	TRBV28	TGTGCCAGCAGTCTCGGGACAGGGCGGTTTCAGCCCCAGCATTTT	CASSLGTGRFQPQHF
TRBJ2-7	NA	NA	TRBV27	TGTGCCAGCAGCCCGCCCGGGGCCGGGTTTAGGACCTACGAGCAGTACTTC	CASSPPGAGFRTYEQYF
TRBJ2-3	NA	NA	TRBV7-2	TGTGCCAGCAGCTTTCGAGAGACTAGCACAGATACGCAGTATTTT	CASSFRETSTDTQYF
TRBJ2-2	TRBD1	few	TRBV5-1	TGCGCCAGCACGGCAGGGGGCCGGAACACCGGGGAGCTGTTTTTT	CASTAGGRNTGELFF
TRBJ1-1	TRBD1	NA	TRBV5-8	TGTGCCAGCAGCTTGGGACAGGGGAACCTCGGTGAAGCTTTCTTT	CASSLGQGNLGEAFF
TRBJ1-5	NA	NA	TRBV30	TGTGCCTGGAGTGGGAATACGGGTCTAGCCGGGCCCCAGCATTTT	CAWSGNTGLAGPQHF